A single sample is the source of the 5 T cell receptor beta chains below, sequenced in a study of blood T cell repertoires in COVID-19. Using immunoSEQ multiplex PCR, the repertoire was profiled, and TCRdb retains in-frame clones only, with some absent. This sample has some 360,000 clones, with approximately 89% found just once. The sample taken for sequencing was peripheral blood. The receptors here all came from an older woman with COVID-19, enrolled during active disease.

The rearrangement uses TRBV6-6 and TRBJ2-2; possible D gene TRBD2, 5 bases. Germline lookup yields CDR1 MNHNY and CDR2 SVGAGI (reference sequence). The V and J ends lost 2 bases and 6 bases respectively, with 13 bases between them. CDR3 size: 15 residues. The CDR3 loop reads CASSYPSHRSGELFF. The CDR3 coding sequence is TGTGCCAGCAGTTACCCTAGCCACCGTTCCGGGGAGCTGTTTTTT.

The chain recombines TRBV5-1 with TRBJ2-1; 10 nucleotides agree with TRBD1. Germline V lookup: CDR1 SGHRS, CDR2 YFSETQ. This CDR3 is built from 16 residues. With V trimmed by 1 base and J by 5 bases, 6 bases remained unmatched. The CDR3 spells CASSLRRDRGDNEQFF. CDR3 nucleotides: TGCGCCAGCAGCTTGCGTCGGGACAGGGGAGACAATGAGCAGTTCTTC. The full variable domain, completed using reference TRBV5-1 and TRBJ2-1, is KAGVTQTPRYLIKTRGQQVTLSCSPISGHRSVSWYQQTPGQGLQFLFEYFSETQRNKGNFPGRFSGRQFSNSRSEMNVSTLELGDSALYLCASSLRRDRGDNEQFFGPGTRLTVL.

This sequence joins TRBV6-1 and TRBJ1-3; possible D gene TRBD1, 5 bases. V gave up 3 bases and J gave up 4 bases, with 10 bases separating them. The CDR3 is 14 amino acids. CDR1 is MNHNS and CDR2 is SASEGT in the germline V gene. CDR3 sequence: CASSDGGAGNTIYF. CDR3 nucleotides: TGTGCCAGCAGTGACGGAGGGGCCGGAAACACCATATATTTT.

The chain recombines TRBV29-1 with TRBJ2-5; 14 bases align to TRBD2. Per the germline V gene, CDR1 is SQVTM and CDR2 is ANQGSEA. CDR3 length equals 15 residues. Trimming at V came to 7 bases and at J to 7 bases, leaving 11 bases not matched to a gene. CDR3 in DNA: TGCAGCGCTACCCCGGGACTAGCGGGGGAGGGGACCCAGTACTTC. Translated: CSATPGLAGEGTQYF.

This chain uses TRBV5-4 with TRBJ2-3; 7 bases line up with TRBD1. Unmatched junction bases numbered 6, after V lost 1 base and J lost 4 bases. Germline V lookup: CDR1 SGHNT, CDR2 YYREEE (reference sequence). The CDR3 is 15 residues long. The CDR3 reads CASSLYEGGADTQYF. In DNA form, the CDR3 reads TGTGCCAGCAGCTTGTATGAAGGGGGCGCAGATACGCAGTATTTT.